Listed below are T cell receptor beta chains from one sample, sequenced in a study of T cell repertoires in cytomegalovirus infection. One entry per CDR3 protein results from TCRdb running MiXCR on the reads. The table has under 850,000 distinct CDR3 sequences, less than 40% seen once. The specimen was PBMCs. The source of these receptors is a human donor in good health (CMV status not recorded). Some clones in this sample may be carry-over from other donors' samples. CDR3s include the opening cysteine and the closing phenylalanine or tryptophan. D genes are given only for firm matches. Rows may omit the clone size; those that give it use once, few, many or a size class.

CDR3: CASNPGLAGVPPYNEQFF; DNA: TGTGCCAGCAATCCGGGACTAGCGGGAGTACCACCCTACAATGAGCAGTTCTTC; D: TRBD2; V: TRBV6-2/TRBV6-3; J: TRBJ2-1; size: few
CDR3: CGASGHQTKNTEAFF; DNA: TGCGGTGCTAGCGGGCACCAGACAAAGAACACTGAAGCTTTCTTT; D: NA; V: TRBV20-1; J: TRBJ1-1; size: NA
CDR3: CASSLAGYEQLF; DNA: TGTGCCAGCAGCTTAGCTGGGTATGAGCAGTTATTC; D: NA; V: TRBV7-2; J: TRBJ2-1; size: NA
CDR3: CASSQDAGEGDTQYF; DNA: TGCGCCAGCAGCCAAGATGCGGGAGAGGGGGATACGCAGTATTTT; D: TRBD2; V: TRBV4-1; J: TRBJ2-3; size: many
CDR3: CASSFGGFRQAFF; DNA: TGTGCCAGCAGTTTTGGGGGATTCAGGCAAGCTTTCTTT; D: NA; V: TRBV28; J: TRBJ1-1; size: NA
CDR3: CASSRSGVHSNTGELFF; DNA: TGTGCCAGCAGTCGGTCGGGGGTCCATTCGAACACCGGGGAGCTGTTTTTT; D: NA; V: TRBV28; J: TRBJ2-2; size: NA
CDR3: CASSEFSGRRDNEQFF; DNA: TGTGCCAGCAGCGAGTTTAGCGGGAGACGGGACAATGAGCAGTTCTTC; D: TRBD2; V: TRBV6-2/TRBV6-3; J: TRBJ2-1; size: NA
CDR3: CSVEGLRADTQYF; DNA: TGCAGCGTAGAGGGCCTCCGCGCAGATACGCAGTATTTT; D: NA; V: TRBV29-1; J: TRBJ2-3; size: few
CDR3: CASSPLGQLQETQYF; DNA: TGTGCCAGCAGCCCCCTGGGACAGCTACAAGAGACCCAGTACTTC; D: TRBD1; V: TRBV12-3/TRBV12-4; J: TRBJ2-5; size: NA
CDR3: CASRSGGRRTEAFF; DNA: TGTGCCAGCAGATCAGGGGGCAGGCGCACTGAAGCTTTCTTT; D: TRBD1; V: TRBV28; J: TRBJ1-1; size: few
CDR3: CASSLRRTGRNQPQHF; DNA: TGTGCCAGCAGTTTACGCCGGACAGGTCGCAATCAGCCCCAGCATTTT; D: TRBD1; V: TRBV27; J: TRBJ1-5; size: NA
CDR3: CASSEGRGRFPYNEQFF; DNA: TGTGCCAGCAGTGAGGGGCGGGGGCGATTCCCTTACAATGAGCAGTTCTTC; D: NA; V: TRBV6-1; J: TRBJ2-1; size: NA
CDR3: CASSPPWVLAPLEQFF; DNA: TGTGCCAGCAGTCCCCCATGGGTACTAGCCCCGCTTGAGCAGTTCTTC; D: NA; V: TRBV27; J: TRBJ2-1; size: NA
CDR3: CAISETGNAYGYTF; DNA: TGTGCCATCAGTGAGACAGGGAACGCCTATGGCTACACCTTC; D: NA; V: TRBV10-3; J: TRBJ1-2; size: NA
CDR3: CASRGGVGGGEKQFF; DNA: TGCGCCAGCCGCGGAGGAGTGGGTGGTGGTGAAAAACAGTTTTTT; D: NA; V: TRBV5-1; J: TRBJ1-4; size: NA
CDR3: CASRSVLASTDTQYF; DNA: TGTGCCAGCAGGTCGGTACTCGCTAGCACAGATACGCAGTATTTT; D: NA; V: TRBV6-2/TRBV6-3; J: TRBJ2-3; size: NA
CDR3: CASTSTGMWGNQPQHF; DNA: TGTGCCAGCACCTCGACGGGGATGTGGGGCAATCAGCCCCAGCATTTT; D: NA; V: TRBV28; J: TRBJ1-5; size: NA
CDR3: CASSFDFANTEAFF; DNA: TGTGCCAGCAGCTTCGACTTTGCGAACACTGAAGCTTTCTTT; D: NA; V: TRBV11-2; J: TRBJ1-1; size: many
CDR3: CASSSTRLTGELFF; DNA: TGTGCCAGCAGTTCGACCCGACTTACCGGGGAGCTGTTTTTT; D: NA; V: TRBV27; J: TRBJ2-2; size: NA
CDR3: CASSLDRVLTDTQYF; DNA: TGTGCCAGCAGCTTGGACAGGGTCCTCACAGATACGCAGTATTTT; D: NA; V: TRBV5-4; J: TRBJ2-3; size: NA
CDR3: CAISEFKQGPQPQHF; DNA: TGTGCCATCAGTGAATTTAAACAGGGACCCCAGCCCCAGCATTTT; D: NA; V: TRBV10-3; J: TRBJ1-5; size: few
CDR3: CASSLVTAGGYEQFF; DNA: TGTGCCAGCAGCTTAGTTACAGCGGGGGGTTATGAGCAGTTCTTC; D: TRBD2; V: TRBV7-2; J: TRBJ2-1; size: many
CDR3: CASSRYRGIYGYTF; DNA: TGTGCCAGCAGCCGATACAGGGGAATCTATGGCTACACCTTC; D: TRBD1; V: TRBV28; J: TRBJ1-2; size: few
CDR3: CASSAVDRGHTEAFF; DNA: TGTGCCAGCAGCGCGGTAGACAGGGGGCACACTGAAGCTTTCTTT; D: TRBD1; V: TRBV7-6; J: TRBJ1-1; size: NA
CDR3: CASSRAGVDNSPLHF; DNA: TGTGCCAGCAGTCGGGCAGGGGTTGATAATTCACCCCTCCACTTT; D: NA; V: TRBV12-3/TRBV12-4; J: TRBJ1-6; size: NA
CDR3: CSAPEVAGGVDGEQYF; DNA: TGCAGTGCCCCCGAGGTAGCGGGGGGTGTAGATGGCGAGCAGTACTTC; D: TRBD2; V: TRBV20-1; J: TRBJ2-7; size: few
CDR3: CASSLVTRSYNEQFF; DNA: TGTGCCAGCAGCTTAGTTACCCGCTCCTACAATGAGCAGTTCTTC; D: NA; V: TRBV7-2; J: TRBJ2-1; size: few
CDR3: CASSLEAGGGRDQPQHF; DNA: TGTGCCAGCAGCCTAGAAGCGGGTGGGGGACGAGATCAGCCCCAGCATTTT; D: NA; V: TRBV7-6; J: TRBJ1-5; size: many
CDR3: CSASGTGGRTEQFF; DNA: TGCAGTGCTTCCGGGACAGGGGGAAGAACTGAGCAGTTCTTC; D: TRBD1; V: TRBV20-1; J: TRBJ2-1; size: NA
CDR3: CASSPLDGRDLNQPPHF; DNA: TGTGCCAGCAGTCCCCTCGACGGCAGGGACCTCAATCAGCCCCCGCATTTT; D: NA; V: TRBV12-3/TRBV12-4; J: TRBJ1-5; size: NA
CDR3: CASSSKYEQYF; DNA: TGTGCCAGCAGCTCTAAATACGAGCAGTACTTC; D: NA; V: TRBV7-2; J: TRBJ2-7; size: many
CDR3: CASSLTGGEQYF; DNA: TGTGCCAGCAGCTTAACAGGGGGCGAGCAGTACTTC; D: TRBD1; V: TRBV7-8; J: TRBJ2-7; size: many
CDR3: CACSPRGFSHEQYF; DNA: TGTGCCTGCAGCCCCCGGGGGTTTTCCCACGAGCAGTACTTC; D: NA; V: TRBV5-3; J: TRBJ2-7; size: NA